This T cell receptor beta chain was sequenced during a study of blood T cells in healthy people across ages. A second PCR, run for roughly 7 to 11 cycles, used a sample-barcoded 5' primer plus a J-beta primer mix. From the 5' RACE reads, TCRdb called clonotypes with MiXCR, one entry per CDR3 protein. The sample lists approximately 1,100,000 distinct CDR3 sequences; under 55% were seen once. The CDR3 loop spans 13 amino acids. Trimming cost V 6 bases and J 7 bases; bases outside gene matches: 6. Germline values: CDR1 ENHRY, CDR2 SYGVKD. The sequence derives from a woman aged 60-75 years in good health. The genes are TRBV10-3 and TRBJ1-5; 7 bases match TRBD1. Material: blood. This CDR3 is CAISRQGSQPQHF. The CDR3 DNA sequence: TGTGCCATCAGCCGACAGGGCTCGCAGCCCCAGCATTTT.